This T cell receptor beta chain stems from a study of T-cell reconstitution after alpha-beta-depleted transplantation in children. This clonotype showed up many times. Its target is unknown. This CDR3 comprises 13 residues. J was trimmed by 7 bases and V by 6 bases; bases with no gene match: 5. Unique molecular identifiers tagged the TCRbeta library. MiXCR, applied by TCRdb to the PCR reads, yields one record per CDR3 protein. Of 400,000 to 550,000 distinct CDR3 sequences listed, under 12% are singletons. General observations from the study: A year post-transplant, T-cell counts and diversity derived mostly from newly produced T cells. Some patients showed high day-60 TCRbeta diversity, which derived from surviving recipient T cells and thymic progenitors. Where alpha-beta T cells came from about two months after transplant was reportedly several hundred expanded graft clones.

The input for sequencing was PBMCs, taken before TCRalphabeta/CD19-depleted stem cell transplant. V is TRBV12-3 or TRBV12-4 and J is TRBJ1-5; 8 positions match TRBD1. The TCR comes from a child under 10 years old with inherited bone marrow failure, due to receive a stem cell transplant. As DNA, the CDR3 is TGTGCCAGCAGCCTGGACAGGGACCAGCCCCAGCATTTT. Residues: CASSLDRDQPQHF.